These 10 T cell receptor beta chains share one sample of origin, sequenced in a study of blood T cell repertoires in COVID-19 (dated by TCRdb to 2018 to 2021). The library was obtained by the immunoSEQ multiplex PCR assay. TCRdb re-hosts the immuneACCESS table, in-frame sequences only. Its copies lack some clones; in the studies checked, an unresolved V gene accounts for under half of them, and the cause for the rest is not known. In this sample the table shows around 78,000 clones, 88% of which occur a single time. About 5.3% of the sample is held by the ten biggest clonotypes. The sample comprised peripheral blood. The receptors here all came from a man aged 45-65 years with active COVID-19.

V gene TRBV7-6 combines with J gene TRBJ1-2; 9 bases match TRBD1. V lost 5 bases, J lost 4 bases, and 8 bases stayed unmatched. The V gene's germline CDR1 is SGHVS and CDR2 FNYEAQ. CDR3 length: 15 residues. CDR3 in amino acids: CASSPQTGGLYGYTF. CDR3 bases: TGTGCCAGCAGCCCCCAAACAGGGGGCCTCTATGGCTACACCTTC.

The V and J genes are TRBV7-9 and TRBJ2-3; TRBD2 agrees at 9 bases. This CDR3 has 17 residues. The V segment lost 0 bases and the J segment 5 bases; nucleotides outside the gene matches: 9. The V gene's germline CDR1 is SEHNR and CDR2 FQNEAQ (reference sequence). The CDR3 loop is CASSLAFGGGAQDTQYF. The CDR3, as DNA: TGTGCCAGCAGCTTAGCGTTCGGCGGGGGGGCCCAAGATACGCAGTATTTT. The full variable domain, in which reference TRBV7-9 and TRBJ2-3 provide the parts outside the CDR3, is DTGVSQNPRHKITKRGQNVTFRCDPISEHNRLYWYRQTLGQGPEFLTYFQNEAQLEKSRLLSDRFSAERPKGSFSTLEIQRTEQGDSAMYLCASSLAFGGGAQDTQYFGPGTRLTVL.

J is TRBJ1-4 and V is TRBV4-1; weak D call: TRBD1 (6 bases). The CDR3 runs 16 residues. V lost 1 base and J lost 6, with 15 bases in between. The germline V gene encodes CDR1 MGHRA and CDR2 YSYEKL. The CDR3 reads CASSQGSAYRDEKLFF. In nucleotides, the CDR3 is TGCGCCAGCAGCCAAGGTTCCGCGTACAGGGATGAAAAACTGTTTTTT.

This chain uses TRBV13 with TRBJ2-2, with 9 bases matching TRBD2. CDR1 is PRHDT, CDR2 FYEKMQ, per germline (reference sequence). The CDR3 sequence is 15 residues long. The J segment lost 3 bases and the V segment lost 2 bases, leaving 1 base of the junction unmatched. The CDR3 DNA reads TGTGCCAGCAGCTTAAGCGGGAGGTACACCGGGGAGCTGTTTTTT. This gives the protein CASSLSGRYTGELFF.

The chain recombines TRBV19 with TRBJ1-1, with D maybe TRBD1 (5 bases). Deletions cut 5 bases from V and 3 bases from J, with 13 bases between. The CDR3 runs to 14 residues. CDR1 and CDR2 (germline): LNHDA, SQIVND (reference sequence). CDR3 coding DNA: TGTGCCAGTAGTGTGGACATTGAGGACACTGAAGCTTTCTTT. As protein: CASSVDIEDTEAFF.

The rearrangement links TRBV18 to TRBJ1-2; 7 bases are shared with TRBD1. V lost 3 bases, J lost 2 bases, and 9 bases stayed unmatched. The CDR3 has 16 residues. CDR1 is KGHSH, CDR2 LQKENI, per germline. This chain's CDR3 is CASSPKQGRGNYGYTF. CDR3 sequence (DNA): TGTGCCAGCTCACCCAAACAGGGGCGTGGGAACTATGGCTACACCTTC.

This clone was detected only once. This chain uses TRBV7-8 with TRBJ2-7, with 8 positions matching TRBD1. Germline V gives CDR1 SGHVS, CDR2 FQNEAQ. V was clipped by 1 base and J by 5 bases; unmatched bases: 4. The CDR3 sequence is 14 residues long. The CDR3 DNA is TGTGCCAGCAGCTTAGGCGGACAGGGAGACGAGCAGTACTTC. Amino acid sequence: CASSLGGQGDEQYF.

The chain employs TRBV18 and TRBJ2-1; weak D call: TRBD2 (6 bases). The V gene lost 4 bases and the J gene lost 0 bases, with 13 bases spanning the gap. Germline lookup yields CDR1 KGHSH and CDR2 LQKENI. The CDR3 contains 16 residues. This CDR3 is CASSLPGGPSYNEQFF. The CDR3 DNA is TGTGCCAGCTCACTACCCGGAGGGCCCTCCTACAATGAGCAGTTCTTC.

The chain joins TRBV2 to TRBJ1-1; 7 bases are a match to TRBD1. V dropped 6 bases and J dropped 1; count of bases not matched to a gene: 2. This CDR3 comprises 13 residues. Germline CDR1 reads SNHLY; CDR2 reads FYNNEI. The CDR3 coding sequence is TGTGCCAGCAGGAGACAGGGGAACACTGAAGCTTTCTTT. Its protein is CASRRQGNTEAFF. Variable domain in full (rest from reference TRBV2 and TRBJ1-1): EPEVTQTPSHQVTQMGQEVILRCVPISNHLYFYWYRQILGQKVEFLVSFYNNEISEKSEIFDDQFSVERPDGSNFTLKIRSTKLEDSAMYFCASRRQGNTEAFFGQGTRLTVV.

V and J are TRBV7-2 and TRBJ2-7; 11 nucleotides align to TRBD1. Germline-derived CDR1 and CDR2 are SGHTA and FQGNSA. V dropped 5 bases and J dropped 3; count of bases not matched to a gene: 6. The CDR3 is 15 residues long. The CDR3 region is CASSTRTGGVYEQYF. The CDR3 region has the DNA TGTGCCAGCAGCACCCGGACAGGGGGCGTCTACGAGCAGTACTTC.